This record covers a single T cell receptor (beta chain). Its antigen remains unknown. V was clipped by 4 bases and J by 7 bases; unmatched bases: 10. The CDR3 is 15 residues long. CDR1 and CDR2 (germline): MNHEY, SMNVEV (reference sequence). The record originates from a study of OX40 agonist ivuxolimab in advanced cancers. Findings and caveats of the study: Also present in some nonresponders was a low level of normalized T-cell clonal expansion.

Measured with immunoSEQ multiplex PCR; TCRdb has only the in-frame clones, and not every one. The sample gives roughly 67,000 clones, about 88% of which show up once; 0.27% is in the top ten. This clonotype was sampled from an adult with an advanced solid tumor such as melanoma, head and neck, liver or kidney cancer. V gene TRBV27 combines with J gene TRBJ1-1, with 9 bases that match TRBD1. The sample consisted of CD4+ or CD8+ T cells sorted from blood, taken in a trial of the OX40 agonist ivuxolimab. Here the CDR3 DNA reads TGTGCCAGCAGTTCCGAAAACAGGGGGCGAGGTGAAGCTTTCTTT. Protein: CASSSENRGRGEAFF.